The 10 T cell receptor beta chains reported below all come from one sample, sequenced in a study of blood T cell repertoires in COVID-19. Assay used: immunoSEQ multiplex PCR; TCRdb lists only in-frame clones, some missing. Of roughly 97,000 clones in the sample, approximately 83% were seen once. Sequenced input: peripheral blood. Receptor source: a woman older than 75 with active or convalescent COVID-19.

The chain links TRBV6-5 to TRBJ2-7; TRBD1 matches at 8 bases. This CDR3 is 15 amino acids long. CDR1 MNHEY and CDR2 SVGAGI come from the germline V gene. V trimming: 5 bases; J trimming: 2 bases; junction bases outside the gene matches: 8. The DNA for the CDR3 is TGTGCCAGCAGTCCTCCGACAGGGGACCCCTACGAGCAGTACTTC. Amino acid sequence: CASSPPTGDPYEQYF.

The chain couples TRBV6-2 or TRBV6-3 to TRBJ2-1, with 9 bases identical to TRBD1. This CDR3 has 19 amino acids. From germline, CDR1 is MNHEY and CDR2 SVGEGT. V shed 6 bases, J shed 4 bases, and the junction held 19 bases outside the gene matches. CDR3 in DNA: TGTGCCAGCAGCGATCCCCTCCTATCGGGACAGGGACGGTACAATGAGCAGTTCTTC. Translation: CASSDPLLSGQGRYNEQFF.

The chain has TRBV18 and TRBJ2-3, with 8 nucleotides matching TRBD2. There are 16 residues in the CDR3. V lost 2 bases and J lost 0; bases outside the gene matches: 4. Germline V gives CDR1 KGHSH, CDR2 LQKENI. Here the CDR3 reads CASSPRAGVSTDTQYF. In DNA form, the CDR3 reads TGTGCCAGCTCACCAAGAGCGGGAGTTAGCACAGATACGCAGTATTTT.

V and J are TRBV29-1 and TRBJ2-7, with 7 bases that match TRBD1. The germline V gene has CDR1 SQVTM and CDR2 ANQGSEA. V shed 4 bases and J 5 bases; nucleotides not matched to a gene: 5. The CDR3 loop spans 12 amino acids. The CDR3 spells CSVVQGVNEQYF. CDR3 sequence (DNA): TGCAGCGTTGTCCAGGGGGTGAACGAGCAGTACTTC.

A few counts support this clone. V gene TRBV5-5 combines with J gene TRBJ1-2; a possible D gene is TRBD1 (5 bases). The germline gives CDR1 SGHKS, CDR2 YYEKEE (reference sequence). V was cut by 4 bases and J by 5 bases, with 15 bases left in between. The CDR3 contains 14 residues. The CDR3 reads CASSPGEGRYGYTF. CDR3 coding DNA: TGTGCCAGCAGCCCGGGAGAGGGGCGGTATGGCTACACCTTC. The full variable domain, rest sourced from reference TRBV5-5 and TRBJ1-2, is DAGVTQSPTHLIKTRGQQVTLRCSPISGHKSVSWYQQVLGQGPQFIFQYYEKEERGRGNFPDRFSARQFPNYSSELNVNALLLGDSALYLCASSPGEGRYGYTFGSGTRLTVV.

This clone has only a few counts. The chain is built from TRBV6-5 and TRBJ1-2; no clear D gene. V dropped 8 bases and J dropped 4 bases, with 11 bases sitting between them. The germline V gene has CDR1 MNHEY and CDR2 SVGAGI. The CDR3 totals 12 residues. The CDR3 protein is CASFVLSYGYTF. The CDR3 DNA reads TGTGCCAGCTTCGTTCTATCCTATGGCTACACCTTC.

J is TRBJ2-3 and V is TRBV6-5, with 7 bases identical to TRBD2. CDR3 length: 15 residues. CDR1 and CDR2 from the germline V gene are MNHEY and SVGAGI. V lost 2 bases, J lost 5 bases, and 7 bases stayed unmatched. CDR3 sequence reads: CASSYEGGRGDTQYF. As DNA, the CDR3 is TGTGCCAGCAGTTACGAGGGTGGGAGGGGAGATACGCAGTATTTT.

DNA of the CDR3: TGTGCCAGCAGTAGGGGCCCCAATCAGCCCCAGCATTTT. It translates to CASSRGPNQPQHF. The genes are TRBV7-9 and TRBJ1-5; tentatively, D is TRBD1 (5 bases). The CDR3 is 13 amino acids. Germline V gives CDR1 SEHNR, CDR2 FQNEAQ (reference sequence). Trimming removed 6 bases at V and 3 bases at J, with 9 bases between.

The CDR3 nucleotides read TGTGCCAGCAGTCTCAGTCGCCTTACTAATGAAAAACTGTTTTTT. It encodes CASSLSRLTNEKLFF. This rearrangement joins TRBV27 to TRBJ1-4; no clear D. Trimming left V 5 bases short and J 2 bases short, with 12 bases between. Looked up from germline, CDR1 is MNHEY and CDR2 is SMNVEV (reference sequence). The CDR3 length is 15 residues.

The chain recombines TRBV7-2 with TRBJ2-1; 8 nucleotides line up with TRBD2. Trimming at V came to 6 bases and at J to 0 bases, leaving 4 bases not matched to a gene. This CDR3 comprises 15 residues. Germline V gene sequence: CDR1 SGHTA, CDR2 FQGNSA. CDR3 nucleotide sequence: TGTGCCAGCAGTATTAGCGGGGTCTCCTACAATGAGCAGTTCTTC. Translating it yields CASSISGVSYNEQFF.